The 17 T cell receptor beta chains below were found in one sample sequenced in a study of patients and donors after allogeneic stem cell transplantation. Each CDR3 protein is one row after TCRdb ran MiXCR on the RT-PCR reads. The data hold some 90,000 distinct CDR3 sequences, with roughly 52% observed a single time. Sequenced input: blood, either unsorted or a sorted T cell fraction (not recorded which). The receptor set was obtained from a human donor who was either an allogeneic HSCT recipient or a stem cell or donor lymphocyte infusion donor (not recorded which). It is not recorded whose cells these are; they may come from a transplant donor.

The chain recombines TRBV20-1 with TRBJ2-7; TRBD1 matches 9 bases. The V gene end was trimmed by 6 bases and the J gene end by 6 bases; junction bases not matched to a gene: 9. The CDR3 runs to 13 residues. Germline V gene data show CDR1 as DFQATT and CDR2 as SNEGSKA (reference sequence). The DNA for the CDR3 is TGCAGTGCCAGACGGGACAGGGAAACCGAGCAGTACTTC. Translation gives CSARRDRETEQYF.

This clonotype was seen a few times. The CDR3 sequence is CASSLGTGRTEAFF. Here the CDR3 DNA reads TGTGCCAGCAGCTTAGGGACAGGGAGGACTGAAGCTTTCTTT. V is TRBV7-2 and J is TRBJ1-1; 8 nucleotides align to TRBD1. Germline V gene data show CDR1 as SGHTA and CDR2 as FQGNSA. The CDR3 covers 14 residues. With V trimmed by 1 base and J by 5 bases, 3 bases remained unmatched.

There are a few counts of this clonotype. This chain uses TRBV19 with TRBJ1-1; 8 bases match TRBD1. The CDR3 length is 15 residues. The V segment lost 5 bases and the J segment 1 base; nucleotides outside the gene matches: 6. Germline V lookup: CDR1 LNHDA, CDR2 SQIVND (reference sequence). The CDR3 sequence is CASSLPTGANTEAFF. CDR3 coding DNA: TGTGCCAGTAGTCTGCCGACAGGGGCGAACACTGAAGCTTTCTTT.

The chain combines TRBV12-3 or TRBV12-4 with TRBJ2-7; 12 bases map to TRBD2. J was trimmed by 3 bases and V by 6 bases; bases with no gene match: 6. The CDR3 loop spans 15 amino acids. As DNA, the CDR3 is TGTGCCAGCAGCCTTGGACTAGCGGGGATCTACGAGCAGTACTTC. Its translation: CASSLGLAGIYEQYF.

This clonotype was recorded a few times. The chain uses TRBV11-2 and TRBJ1-1, with D possibly being TRBD1 (6 bases). The CDR3 runs 14 residues. V was pared by 4 bases and J by 6 bases, with 15 bases between. Germline CDR1 and CDR2: SGHAT and FQNNGV. CDR3 DNA: TGTGCCAGCAGCTCACCAAAGGGGGGGCCTGAAGCTTTCTTT. Translating gives CASSSPKGGPEAFF. Complete variable domain (other parts from reference TRBV11-2 and TRBJ1-1): EAGVAQSPRYKIIEKRQSVAFWCNPISGHATLYWYQQILGQGPKLLIQFQNNGVVDDSQLPKDRFSAERLKGVDSTLKIQPAKLEDSAVYLCASSSPKGGPEAFFGQGTRLTVV.

V and J are TRBV13 and TRBJ1-1; D is perhaps TRBD1 (6 bases). V was trimmed by 4 bases and J by 0 bases, leaving 12 bases between them. The CDR3 is 15 amino acids. Germline CDR1 and CDR2: PRHDT and FYEKMQ (reference sequence). The CDR3 coding sequence is TGTGCCAGCAGCTCGGGGGGACAAATGAACACTGAAGCTTTCTTT. Protein product: CASSSGGQMNTEAFF.

This clonotype was counted a single time. One end of the junction does not line up with germline, which may come from a read error. This rearrangement joins TRBV6-5 to TRBJ1-5, with D maybe TRBD1 (5 bases). Germline CDR1 reads MNHEY; CDR2 reads SVGAGI. This CDR3 contains 14 residues. The CDR3 sequence: CASSYGQGKQPQHF. The CDR3 region has the DNA TGTGCCAGCAGTTACGGTCAGGGCAAGCAGCCCCAGCATTTT.

This clonotype was seen only a few times. This chain uses TRBV3-1 with TRBJ1-6; possibly TRBD1 for D (5 bases). This CDR3 region has 13 residues. CDR1 LGHDT and CDR2 YNNKEL come from the germline V gene (reference sequence). V was clipped by 1 base and J by 8 bases, with 6 bases between them. The CDR3 here is CASSQVTDSPLHF. The CDR3 bases are TGTGCCAGCAGCCAAGTGACAGATTCACCCCTCCACTTT.

The V call is TRBV5-1, the J call TRBJ1-1; the D gene is possibly TRBD1 (5 bases). The CDR3 loop spans 14 amino acids. Germline V gene data show CDR1 as SGHRS and CDR2 as YFSETQ. V was trimmed by 4 bases and J by 4 bases, leaving 14 bases between them. CDR3 nucleotides: TGCGCCAGCAGCCCCCACGACGGGGGCACTGAAGCTTTCTTT. Translating it yields CASSPHDGGTEAFF.

This rearrangement joins TRBV6-6 to TRBJ1-1, with TRBD1 as a possible D gene (5 bases). Trimming shortened V by 4 bases and J by 4 bases, and 13 bases separated the two germline ends. The germline CDR1 and CDR2 sequences are MNHNY and SVGAGI (reference sequence). This CDR3 comprises 14 residues. CDR3 in amino acids: CASSSPGKGTEAFF. CDR3 nucleotides: TGTGCCAGCAGTTCCCCAGGGAAGGGCACTGAAGCTTTCTTT.

The sample holds a few counts of this clonotype. CDR3 nucleotide sequence: TGCAGCGTTGCGAAGGTGGGACAGGGGACCTATGGCTACACCTTC. Protein: CSVAKVGQGTYGYTF. J is TRBJ1-2 and V is TRBV29-1, with 10 bases matching TRBD1. The CDR3 contains 15 residues. Germline V gene lookup returns CDR1 SQVTM and CDR2 ANQGSEA. V lost 4 bases, J lost 4 bases, and 9 bases stayed unmatched.

The rearrangement links TRBV7-9 to TRBJ2-5, with TRBD1 as a possible D gene (6 bases). The germline V gene has CDR1 SEHNR and CDR2 FQNEAQ (reference sequence). This CDR3 has 17 amino acids. The V gene lost 3 bases and the J gene lost 4 bases, with 21 bases spanning the gap. This CDR3 reads CASSFLAGAHPSETQYF. As DNA, the CDR3 is TGTGCCAGCAGCTTTTTGGCAGGGGCCCACCCATCAGAGACCCAGTACTTC. Supplemented by reference TRBV7-9 and TRBJ2-5, the full variable domain reads DTGVSQNPRHKITKRGQNVTFRCDPISEHNRLYWYRQTLGQGPEFLTYFQNEAQLEKSRLLSDRFSAERPKGSFSTLEIQRTEQGDSAMYLCASSFLAGAHPSETQYFGPGTRLLVL.

There are a few counts of this clonotype. This chain links TRBV20-1 with TRBJ1-5, with TRBD1 matching 11 bases. Trimming cost V 5 bases and J 5 bases; bases outside gene matches: 5. Germline CDR1 is DFQATT and CDR2 is SNEGSKA (reference sequence). The CDR3 covers 14 residues. The CDR3: CSAQDRGPYQPQHF. The DNA of the CDR3 is TGCAGTGCTCAGGACAGGGGGCCGTATCAGCCCCAGCATTTT.

J is TRBJ1-2 and V is TRBV7-8; maybe TRBD1 (6 bases). The germline CDR1 and CDR2 sequences are SGHVS and FQNEAQ. V dropped 4 bases and J dropped 0 bases, with 12 bases sitting between them. There are 15 residues in the CDR3. DNA of the CDR3: TGTGCCAGCAGCTCAAGAGGGACACCTAACTATGGCTACACCTTC. Translation gives CASSSRGTPNYGYTF.

The chain combines TRBV10-3 with TRBJ1-5, with unresolved D. CDR1 ENHRY and CDR2 SYGVKD come from the germline V gene. The CDR3 has 12 residues. Trimming removed 8 bases from V and 4 bases from J, with 9 bases in between. CDR3 in amino acids: CAISQVNQPQHF. The CDR3 bases are TGTGCCATCTCCCAAGTGAATCAGCCCCAGCATTTT.

The table lists this clonotype with a few counts. The CDR3: CASSPRHSTNEKLFF. CDR3 bases: TGTGCCAGCAGCCCTCGGCATTCAACTAATGAAAAACTGTTTTTT. The V gene is TRBV7-6, the J gene TRBJ1-4, with D hard to call. Per the germline V gene, CDR1 is SGHVS and CDR2 is FNYEAQ. This CDR3 comprises 15 residues. With 5 bases removed from V and 0 bases from J, the gap between germline ends came to 10 bases.

This clonotype was observed a handful of times. The chain is built from TRBV7-8 and TRBJ1-1; no reliable D call. This CDR3 comprises 13 residues. Germline V gene data show CDR1 as SGHVS and CDR2 as FQNEAQ. Trimming removed 3 bases from V and 7 bases from J, with 12 bases in between. CDR3 in amino acids: CASSFGPTIEAFF. The CDR3 DNA follows: TGTGCCAGCAGCTTTGGGCCAACTATTGAAGCTTTCTTT. The full variable domain, its missing parts supplied by reference TRBV7-8 and TRBJ1-1, is GAGVSQSPRYKVAKRGQDVALRCDPISGHVSLFWYQQALGQGPEFLTYFQNEAQLDKSGLPSDRFFAERPEGSVSTLKIQRTQQEDSAVYLCASSFGPTIEAFFGQGTRLTVV.